This record concerns one T cell receptor beta chain sequence. This CDR3 is built from 13 residues. V was shortened by 7 bases and J by 4 bases, with 14 bases between the two germline ends. Germline CDR1 reads SQVTM; CDR2 reads ANQGSEA. This record belongs to a study of blood T cell repertoires in COVID-19. As for the study in general: Nucleic acid was either cDNA or gDNA, and it came from T cells, B-cell-depleted T cells, or PBMCs.

Method: immunoSEQ multiplex PCR; TCRdb's copy keeps in-frame clones and lacks some. Of about 220,000 clones listed, around 81% are singletons. Sequenced input: peripheral blood. This chain connects TRBV29-1 to TRBJ2-1; D possibly corresponds to TRBD2 (5 bases). The receptor was derived from a woman aged 30 to 39 who had recovered from COVID-19. DNA of the CDR3: TGCAGCGGCCTATCGGGATTTTACAATGAGCAGTTCTTC. Protein: CSGLSGFYNEQFF.